These 28 T cell receptor beta chains were all obtained from the same sample, sequenced in a study of Graves' ophthalmopathy and Graves' hyperthyroidism. Amplified TCR beta CDR3 regions were obtained using RNA transcripts as template. HTBI primers were employed in first-round RT-PCR, then a second-round multiplex PCR followed. TCRdb re-derived calls from the multiplex PCR reads in MiXCR, one entry per CDR3 protein. This table holds some 750,000 distinct CDR3 sequences, about 44% found once. Sequenced sample: peripheral blood. These receptors came from an adult man with Graves' ophthalmopathy.

The chain employs TRBV7-2 and TRBJ2-5, with D possibly matching TRBD2 (6 bases). CDR3 length equals 15 residues. Trimming took off 5 bases at V and 11 bases at J, with 24 bases between the two ends. Germline V gene data show CDR1 as SGHTA and CDR2 as FQGNSA. In DNA, the CDR3 is TGTGCCAGCAGCCCTCCAGCGGGTGGTACAGATACGCAGTACTTC. Translating it yields CASSPPAGGTDTQYF.

The chain has TRBV25-1 and TRBJ2-2, with TRBD2 matching 12 bases. Losses at the gene ends were 6 bases for V and 5 bases for J; bases not matched to a gene: 4. The CDR3 is made up of 15 amino acids. Germline CDR1 is MGHDK and CDR2 is SYGVNS. The CDR3 protein is CASRIGLAGTGELFF. DNA for the CDR3: TGTGCCAGCAGGATTGGACTAGCGGGAACCGGGGAGCTGTTTTTT. Full variable domain (missing parts from reference TRBV25-1 and TRBJ2-2): EADIYQTPRYLVIGTGKKITLECSQTMGHDKMYWYQQDPGMELHLIHYSYGVNSTEKGDLSSESTVSRIRTEHFPLTLESARPSHTSQYLCASRIGLAGTGELFFGEGSRLTVL.

On this clonotype itself: The CDR3 ends on some other residue instead of the conserved phenylalanine or tryptophan, so this is likely a read error. The chain couples TRBV10-3 to TRBJ1-1, with TRBD1 as a possible D gene (5 bases). The CDR3 has 13 amino acids. Looked up from germline, CDR1 is ENHRY and CDR2 is SYGVKD. V dropped 10 bases and J dropped 1 base, with 13 bases sitting between them. In DNA form, the CDR3 reads TGTGCCAGCAGCCGGGGACGGAACACTGAAGCTTTCTCT. Amino acid sequence: CASSRGRNTEAFS.

The genes are TRBV20-1 and TRBJ1-2, with TRBD1 matching 9 bases. This CDR3 is 14 amino acids long. The junction had 10 bases not matched to a gene; V was cut back by 8 bases and J by 3 bases. Per germline, CDR1 DFQATT and CDR2 SNEGSKA (reference sequence). CDR3 coding DNA: TGCAGTTACTCTCGCGACAGGGGGGACTATGGCTACACCTTC. Translated, it gives CSYSRDRGDYGYTF.

Here the CDR3 DNA reads TGTGCCAGCAGCCAAGCCGGGGGACCCAATAATTCACCCCTCCACTTT. It codes for CASSQAGGPNNSPLHF. The chain combines TRBV14 with TRBJ1-6; weak D call: TRBD1 (5 bases). Germline values: CDR1 SGHDN, CDR2 FVKESK. The V end was cut by 1 base, the J end by 5 bases, with 12 bases between. This CDR3 is 16 amino acids long.

The chain is built from TRBV25-1 and TRBJ1-5; D ambiguous. The CDR3 contains 15 residues. V lost 8 bases and J 0 bases, leaving 14 bases between the germline ends. Germline V lookup: CDR1 MGHDK, CDR2 SYGVNS. The CDR3 loop reads CASVSQEGSNQPQHF. The CDR3, as DNA: TGTGCCAGCGTGAGTCAAGAGGGTAGCAATCAGCCCCAGCATTTT.

This clonotype was observed a handful of times. The J gene is TRBJ2-2, the V gene TRBV25-1, with D unresolved. Trimming removed 10 bases from V and 1 base from J, with 13 bases in between. This CDR3 is built from 14 residues. The V gene's germline CDR1 is MGHDK and CDR2 SYGVNS. The CDR3: CATSLLGNTGELFF. CDR3 nucleotides: TGTGCCACCTCCCTATTGGGGAACACCGGGGAGCTGTTTTTT.

Ten or more counts support this clonotype. The chain recombines TRBV19 with TRBJ2-6; TRBD1 agrees at 7 bases. The CDR3 totals 14 residues. Germline V CDR1 and CDR2: LNHDA, SQIVND (reference sequence). V gave up 9 bases and J gave up 4 bases; unmatched junction bases: 6. CDR3 amino acids: CASRDSAGANVLTF. The CDR3, as DNA: TGTGCCAGCCGGGACAGCGCCGGGGCCAACGTCCTGACTTTC.

This clonotype was seen only a few times. The gene calls are TRBV29-1 and TRBJ1-1, with D hard to call. The germline V gene encodes CDR1 SQVTM and CDR2 ANQGSEA. The CDR3 runs 12 residues. Trimming shortened V by 8 bases and J by 5 bases, and 15 bases separated the two germline ends. CDR3 amino acids: CSLVPIGTEAFF. DNA for the CDR3: TGCAGCTTAGTCCCGATAGGGACTGAAGCTTTCTTT.

This clonotype was detected a few times. The V and J genes are TRBV2 and TRBJ2-7, with TRBD2 matching 11 bases. The CDR3 runs 15 residues. Germline trimming cut 5 bases from V and 2 bases from J; bases unmatched to any gene: 5. Germline V CDR1 and CDR2: SNHLY, FYNNEI. CDR3 coding DNA: TGTGCCAGCAGTTTAGCGGGAGGGCCCGCCTACGAGCAGTACTTC. Translation gives CASSLAGGPAYEQYF. Variable domain in full (rest from reference TRBV2 and TRBJ2-7): EPEVTQTPSHQVTQMGQEVILRCVPISNHLYFYWYRQILGQKVEFLVSFYNNEISEKSEIFDDQFSVERPDGSNFTLKIRSTKLEDSAMYFCASSLAGGPAYEQYFGPGTRLTVT.

Details on this clonotype: A much larger clonotype is one base distant, so this may be a read error. In this CDR3 the conserved last residue, phenylalanine or tryptophan, is missing, so a read error is likely. The rearrangement joins TRBV24-1 to TRBJ1-5, with 8 bases identical to TRBD1. The CDR3 length is 14 residues. Germline V gene data show CDR1 as KGHDR and CDR2 as SFDVKD. V trimming: 11 bases; J trimming: 6 bases; junction bases outside the gene matches: 11. The DNA for the CDR3 is TGTGCCAGCAGCTTGGACAGGGCGTCTCAGCCCCAGCATTCT. It yields the protein CASSLDRASQPQHS.

This clonotype has a count of ten or more. This chain joins TRBV11-2 and TRBJ2-2; D unresolved. Germline CDR1 reads SGHAT; CDR2 reads FQNNGV. V dropped 5 bases and J dropped 7 bases, with 8 bases sitting between them. The CDR3 spans 12 residues. CDR3 sequence reads: CASSRRVGELFF. The CDR3 DNA reads TGTGCCAGCAGCCGACGAGTCGGGGAGCTGTTTTTT.

This clonotype came up many times. V usage is TRBV15 and J usage is TRBJ1-1, with 9 bases that match TRBD1. The V segment lost 3 bases and the J segment 4 bases; nucleotides outside the gene matches: 3. CDR1 and CDR2 from the germline V gene are LNHNV and YYDKDF (reference sequence). This CDR3 is built from 14 residues. The CDR3 DNA reads TGTGCCACCAGCAGCCGGGACAGGGCCACTGAAGCTTTCTTT. Translated, it gives CATSSRDRATEAFF.

In this sample, this clonotype turned up many times. The V gene is TRBV12-3 or TRBV12-4, the J gene TRBJ1-1; D is possibly TRBD1 (5 bases). Trimming cost V 6 bases and J 0 bases, with 11 bases left between them. This CDR3 has 14 residues. The CDR3 nucleotides are TGTGCCAGCAGCCAAGGGGCCCTGAACACTGAAGCTTTCTTT. Translating it yields CASSQGALNTEAFF.

Turning to this clonotype: This may arise from a read error, as a much more abundant clone is one base away. The chain couples TRBV29-1 to TRBJ2-7; 8 bases are a match to TRBD1. The CDR3 has 14 residues. V lost 8 bases and J lost 4; bases outside the gene matches: 13. In germline, CDR1 is SQVTM, CDR2 ANQGSEA. DNA of the CDR3: TGCAGCATGTTAACCGGGACAGGTTCGTACGAGCAGTACTTC. Translating gives CSMLTGTGSYEQYF.

This clonotype was detected only a few times. This chain joins TRBV20-1 and TRBJ2-7; D is possibly TRBD2 (6 bases). Trimming took 3 bases from V and 0 from J, leaving 12 bases between them. The germline V gene encodes CDR1 DFQATT and CDR2 SNEGSKA (reference sequence). The CDR3 is made up of 14 amino acids. CDR3 loop: CSASKRDFSYEQYF. Here the CDR3 DNA reads TGCAGTGCTAGTAAACGGGACTTCTCCTACGAGCAGTACTTC.

The chain couples TRBV25-1 to TRBJ1-5; 11 bases agree with TRBD1. The CDR3 sequence is 14 residues long. CDR1 and CDR2 (germline): MGHDK, SYGVNS. CDR3 sequence reads: CARRRTGGGQPQHF. DNA for the CDR3: TGTGCTAGACGACGGACAGGGGGCGGTCAGCCCCAGCATTTT.

This clonotype has at least ten counts. CDR3 loop: CSAPSGSTYEQYF. The CDR3 DNA is TGCAGTGCTCCAAGCGGGTCGACTTACGAGCAGTACTTC. The genes are TRBV20-1 and TRBJ2-7, with D maybe TRBD2 (6 bases). The V gene's germline CDR1 is DFQATT and CDR2 SNEGSKA (reference sequence). V was shortened by 5 bases and J by 4 bases, with 15 bases between the two germline ends. This CDR3 spans 13 amino acids.

This clonotype was recorded at least ten times. The chain joins TRBV7-9 to TRBJ2-5; D may be TRBD1 (6 bases). V was cut by 5 bases and J by 3 bases, with 7 bases left in between. The CDR3 is 12 amino acids. Germline CDR1 reads SEHNR; CDR2 reads FQNEAQ (reference sequence). CDR3 in amino acids: CASSRTEETQYF. CDR3 in DNA: TGTGCCAGCAGCCGGACAGAAGAGACCCAGTACTTC.

The chain recombines TRBV7-9 with TRBJ1-6; tentative D call: TRBD1 (5 bases). The germline V gene has CDR1 SEHNR and CDR2 FQNEAQ (reference sequence). This CDR3 is 14 amino acids long. The V end was cut by 5 bases, the J end by 9 bases, with 14 bases between. CDR3 nucleotide sequence: TGTGCCAGCAGCCAAGAATACGGGGGTTCACCCCTCCACTTT. Translation: CASSQEYGGSPLHF.

V and J are TRBV24-1 and TRBJ1-1, with TRBD1 matching 8 bases. The CDR3 extends over 13 amino acids. The germline V gene has CDR1 KGHDR and CDR2 SFDVKD. The J segment lost 5 bases and the V segment lost 4 bases, leaving 2 bases of the junction unmatched. Here the CDR3 reads CATSDRGLTEAFF. In DNA form, the CDR3 reads TGTGCCACCAGTGACAGGGGGCTTACTGAAGCTTTCTTT.

This chain connects TRBV11-2 to TRBJ2-7, with D hard to call. The CDR3 runs to 15 residues. Germline V lookup: CDR1 SGHAT, CDR2 FQNNGV. V lost 1 base, J lost 0 bases, and 10 bases lay in between. The CDR3 nucleotides are TGTGCCAGCAGCTTAGGGCAGGCGATCTCCTACGAGCAGTACTTC. This translates into CASSLGQAISYEQYF.

This clonotype was observed at least ten times. The chain employs TRBV19 and TRBJ1-2; D might be TRBD1 (5 bases). Trimming pared 10 bases from V and 5 bases from J, leaving 17 bases between. CDR3 length: 13 amino acids. Germline-derived CDR1 and CDR2 are LNHDA and SQIVND (reference sequence). This chain's CDR3 is CATRAVGEYGYTF. The DNA of the CDR3 is TGTGCCACCCGTGCGGTAGGGGAGTATGGCTACACCTTC.

The V and J genes are TRBV5-1 and TRBJ2-6; 9 bases are a match to TRBD2. This CDR3 spans 17 amino acids. Germline V gene lookup returns CDR1 SGHRS and CDR2 YFSETQ. The ends lost 2 bases at V and 0 bases at J; junction bases unmatched: 3. The CDR3 DNA follows: TGCGCCAGCAGCTTAAATAGCGGGAGCTCTGGGGCCAACGTCCTGACTTTC. It specifies CASSLNSGSSGANVLTF.

V and J are TRBV20-1 and TRBJ2-5; 8 nucleotides agree with TRBD1. The junction had 9 bases not matched to a gene; V was cut back by 5 bases and J by 1 base. Per the germline V gene, CDR1 is DFQATT and CDR2 is SNEGSKA (reference sequence). The CDR3 totals 15 residues. Here the CDR3 reads CSAPKGQGAQETQYF. The CDR3 region has the DNA TGCAGTGCTCCCAAAGGACAGGGCGCCCAAGAGACCCAGTACTTC.

This clonotype was seen more than once but under ten times. The chain employs TRBV6-5 and TRBJ1-5; D call uncertain. This CDR3 spans 12 amino acids. Looked up from germline, CDR1 is MNHEY and CDR2 is SVGAGI. Trimming removed 5 bases from V and 7 bases from J, with 9 bases in between. The CDR3 DNA follows: TGTGCCAGCAGTGAAGTCGGCCAGCCCCAGCATTTT. Translated: CASSEVGQPQHF.

This clonotype was seen more than once but under ten times. This chain uses TRBV7-2 with TRBJ2-7; 7 nucleotides line up with TRBD1. The CDR3 sequence is 15 residues long. V trimming: 5 bases; J trimming: 4 bases; junction bases outside the gene matches: 11. Germline V lookup: CDR1 SGHTA, CDR2 FQGNSA. CDR3 DNA sequence: TGTGCCAGCAGCCCGGTCTGGGACAGCATTTACGAGCAGTACTTC. It is translated as CASSPVWDSIYEQYF.

The chain links TRBV11-2 to TRBJ2-5; 8 bases line up with TRBD1. The CDR3 totals 18 residues. The germline CDR1 and CDR2 sequences are SGHAT and FQNNGV. With V trimmed by 1 base and J by 3 bases, 13 bases remained unmatched. CDR3 loop: CASSLGRPGTGSKETQYF. The DNA for the CDR3 is TGTGCCAGCAGCTTAGGGCGGCCCGGGACAGGTTCAAAAGAGACCCAGTACTTC.